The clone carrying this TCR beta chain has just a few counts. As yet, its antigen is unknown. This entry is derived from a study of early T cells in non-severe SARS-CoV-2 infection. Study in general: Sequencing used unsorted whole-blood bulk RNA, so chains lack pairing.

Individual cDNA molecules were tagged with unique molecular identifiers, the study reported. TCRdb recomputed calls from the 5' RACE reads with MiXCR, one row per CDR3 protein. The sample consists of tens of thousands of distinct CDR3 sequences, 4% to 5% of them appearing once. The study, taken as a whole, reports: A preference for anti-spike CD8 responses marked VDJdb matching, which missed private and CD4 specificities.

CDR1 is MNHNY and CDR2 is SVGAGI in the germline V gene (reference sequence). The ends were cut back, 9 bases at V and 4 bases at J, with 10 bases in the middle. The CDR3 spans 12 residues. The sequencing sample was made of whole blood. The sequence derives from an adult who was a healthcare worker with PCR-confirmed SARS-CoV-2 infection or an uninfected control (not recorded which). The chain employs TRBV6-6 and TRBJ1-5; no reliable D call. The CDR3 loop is CASTLGNQPQHF. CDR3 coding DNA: TGTGCCAGTACCCTGGGGAATCAGCCCCAGCATTTT.